Below, 22 T cell receptor beta chains from the same sample are listed, as sequenced in a study of blood T cell repertoires in COVID-19. TCRdb's copy holds only in-frame clones and misses some; the assay was immunoSEQ multiplex PCR. The table lists about 48,000 clones, about nine tenths of them singletons. What was sequenced was peripheral blood. These TCRs come from an older man with acute or convalescent COVID-19.

This chain uses TRBV29-1 with TRBJ2-7; D is possibly TRBD2 (6 bases). The CDR3 is 13 amino acids. Germline V gene sequence: CDR1 SQVTM, CDR2 ANQGSEA. V was clipped by 6 bases and J by 3 bases, with 15 bases between them. The CDR3 sequence is CSVSRLGGYEQYF. In nucleotides, the CDR3 is TGCAGCGTCTCTAGACTGGGAGGCTACGAGCAGTACTTC.

The CDR3 here is CASSLHRNSSGNTIYF. The CDR3 DNA follows: TGTGCCAGCAGCTTACACAGGAACTCCTCTGGAAACACCATATATTTT. The chain has TRBV7-8 and TRBJ1-3; D may be TRBD1 (5 bases). The CDR3 consists of 16 residues. Trimming took 2 bases from V and 0 from J, leaving 11 bases between them. Germline V gene sequence: CDR1 SGHVS, CDR2 FQNEAQ.

J is TRBJ2-2 and V is TRBV11-2, with D unresolved. Germline V gene data show CDR1 as SGHAT and CDR2 as FQNNGV. The CDR3 length is 14 residues. Trimming stripped 0 bases from V and 7 bases from J, with 9 bases between. The CDR3 is CASSLDQLIGELFF. The CDR3 nucleotides are TGTGCCAGCAGCTTAGATCAGTTAATCGGGGAGCTGTTTTTT.

V and J are TRBV6-5 and TRBJ2-5; a weak D match, TRBD1 (6 bases). CDR1 is MNHEY, CDR2 SVGAGI, per germline. CDR3 size: 13 residues. The V end lost 4 bases, the J end lost 4 bases, and 10 bases lay between the germline ends. CDR3 loop: CASSSGRGETQYF. The DNA of the CDR3 is TGTGCCAGCAGTTCCGGCAGGGGAGAGACCCAGTACTTC.

The rearrangement joins TRBV11-2 to TRBJ2-5, with D unclear. The CDR3 consists of 13 residues. Looked up from germline, CDR1 is SGHAT and CDR2 is FQNNGV. The ends were cut back, 3 bases at V and 0 bases at J, with 5 bases in the middle. In nucleotides, the CDR3 is TGTGCCAGCAGCTTCTCGTACCAAGAGACCCAGTACTTC. Translating gives CASSFSYQETQYF. Together with reference TRBV11-2 and TRBJ2-5, the CDR3 gives the full variable domain: EAGVAQSPRYKIIEKRQSVAFWCNPISGHATLYWYQQILGQGPKLLIQFQNNGVVDDSQLPKDRFSAERLKGVDSTLKIQPAKLEDSAVYLCASSFSYQETQYFGPGTRLLVL.

This chain links TRBV30 with TRBJ1-3; D is unclear. The CDR3 contains 14 residues. Trimming pared 0 bases from V and 0 bases from J, leaving 6 bases between. The germline gives CDR1 GTSNPN, CDR2 SVGIG (reference sequence). CDR3 loop: CAWSVSRSGNTIYF. The DNA of the CDR3 is TGTGCCTGGAGTGTATCCCGCTCTGGAAACACCATATATTTT.

The DNA of the CDR3 is TGTGCCAGCTCACCACCCAACAGGGTTCTGGAGCAGTACTTC. Protein: CASSPPNRVLEQYF. This chain links TRBV18 with TRBJ2-7, with D maybe TRBD1 (6 bases). The CDR3 length is 14 residues. Per germline, CDR1 KGHSH and CDR2 LQKENI. V was shortened by 0 bases and J by 7 bases, with 13 bases between the two germline ends.

This clone was seen only once. This chain connects TRBV18 to TRBJ2-3; TRBD1 agrees at 9 bases. After removal of 6 bases from V and 5 bases from J, the junction contained 12 bases not matched to a gene. This CDR3 spans 16 amino acids. Germline assignment: CDR1 KGHSH and CDR2 LQKENI. The CDR3 here is CASSSTTGQGIDTQYF. CDR3 DNA: TGTGCCAGCTCGTCGACCACTGGACAGGGGATAGATACGCAGTATTTT.

The V call is TRBV2, the J call TRBJ1-3; D perhaps matches TRBD1 (5 bases). V was pared by 1 base and J by 5 bases, with 12 bases between. Germline CDR1 reads SNHLY; CDR2 reads FYNNEI. The CDR3 is 15 residues long. CDR3 in amino acids: CASSEGPGRRNTIYF. The CDR3 region has the DNA TGTGCCAGCAGTGAAGGTCCAGGGAGGAGAAACACCATATATTTT.

Remarks on this clone: Other DNA sequences in this sample translate to the same CDR3. The chain recombines TRBV7-2 with TRBJ2-1, with 11 bases aligning to TRBD2. V trimming: 4 bases; J trimming: 4 bases; junction bases outside the gene matches: 3. The CDR3 runs 15 residues. The germline V gene encodes CDR1 SGHTA and CDR2 FQGNSA. The CDR3 spells CASSSLAGGYNEQFF. DNA of the CDR3: TGTGCCAGCAGCTCCTTAGCGGGGGGGTACAATGAGCAGTTCTTC.

In this sample, this clone turned up a few times. V gene TRBV7-2 combines with J gene TRBJ1-4, with D tentatively TRBD1 (5 bases). The V gene's germline CDR1 is SGHTA and CDR2 FQGNSA. This CDR3 comprises 16 residues. The germline V and J ends were trimmed by 5 bases and 0 bases, with 13 bases remaining between them. DNA of the CDR3: TGTGCCAGCAGCCGTTCCGTAGGGGCAACTAATGAAAAACTGTTTTTT. Translating gives CASSRSVGATNEKLFF.

The rearrangement uses TRBV19 and TRBJ2-7, with D possibly being TRBD2 (6 bases). CDR1 is LNHDA and CDR2 is SQIVND in the germline V gene (reference sequence). The V and J ends lost 4 bases and 2 bases respectively, with 12 bases between them. CDR3 length: 14 amino acids. The CDR3 spells CASSTRGGTYEQYF. The CDR3 region has the DNA TGTGCCAGTAGTACTCGGGGAGGCACCTACGAGCAGTACTTC.

This clone occurred a few times. This chain joins TRBV7-8 and TRBJ2-5; TRBD1 agrees at 8 bases. The CDR3 loop spans 15 amino acids. Germline CDR1 is SGHVS and CDR2 is FQNEAQ. The junction had 8 bases not matched to a gene; V was cut back by 4 bases and J by 4 bases. CDR3 sequence reads: CASSSFRGRGETQYF. The DNA of the CDR3 is TGTGCCAGCAGCTCATTCAGGGGGCGCGGAGAGACCCAGTACTTC.

In DNA, the CDR3 is TGTGCCAGCAGTTTCAGGGGTTGGAACACTGAAGCTTTCTTT. Protein sequence: CASSFRGWNTEAFF. V and J are TRBV28 and TRBJ1-1, with D possibly TRBD1 on 6 matching bases. The V end was cut by 3 bases, the J end by 1 base, with 9 bases between. The CDR3 sequence is 14 residues long. The germline gives CDR1 MDHEN, CDR2 SYDVKM.

The chain combines TRBV6-7 with TRBJ2-2; tentative D call: TRBD2 (5 bases). TRBV6-7 is annotated as an ORF whose role is uncertain. V was shortened by 5 bases and J by 14 bases, with 15 bases between the two germline ends. The CDR3 spans 12 residues. This CDR3 is CASSSGPVLLFF. CDR3 DNA: TGTGCCAGCAGTAGCGGCCCTGTTCTACTGTTTTTT.

CDR3 bases: TGTGCCAGTAGTATAACCCCGGGGACTAGCGCGAATGAGCAGTTCTTC. This translates into CASSITPGTSANEQFF. The chain has TRBV19 and TRBJ2-1; TRBD2 matches at 10 bases. The ends lost 2 bases at V and 7 bases at J; junction bases unmatched: 8. The CDR3 is 16 residues long. CDR1 and CDR2 from the germline V gene are LNHDA and SQIVND (reference sequence).

The chain employs TRBV6-2 or TRBV6-3 and TRBJ1-4, with 7 bases lining up with TRBD1. Germline trimming cut 1 base from V and 2 bases from J; bases unmatched to any gene: 7. Germline V gene data show CDR1 as MNHEY and CDR2 as SVGEGT. There are 17 residues in the CDR3. CDR3 region: CASSYYVEGATNEKLFF. The CDR3 bases are TGTGCCAGCAGTTACTACGTGGAGGGGGCGACTAATGAAAAACTGTTTTTT.

V gene TRBV27 combines with J gene TRBJ1-1; TRBD1 aligns across 7 bases. Germline CDR1 reads MNHEY; CDR2 reads SMNVEV (reference sequence). V was clipped by 3 bases and J by 0 bases; unmatched bases: 4. CDR3 length equals 15 residues. The DNA of the CDR3 is TGTGCCAGCAGTTTCAGGGGGAGGATGAACACTGAAGCTTTCTTT. Its translation: CASSFRGRMNTEAFF.

This clone was seen a single time. This chain joins TRBV7-2 and TRBJ1-6, with D tentatively TRBD1 (6 bases). Germline CDR1 is SGHTA and CDR2 is FQGNSA. The CDR3 has 14 residues. Trimming left V 11 bases short and J 5 bases short, with 16 bases between. CDR3 protein: CASARTVNNSPLHF. CDR3 nucleotide sequence: TGTGCCTCGGCCAGGACAGTTAATAATTCACCCCTCCACTTT.

This chain links TRBV28 with TRBJ2-7, with D tentatively TRBD1 (5 bases). Germline CDR1 MDHEN, CDR2 SYDVKM. The CDR3 loop spans 13 amino acids. V gave up 3 bases and J gave up 2 bases, with 8 bases separating them. The CDR3 loop reads CASSFPGTYEQYF. DNA of the CDR3: TGTGCCAGCAGTTTTCCAGGGACCTACGAGCAGTACTTC.

CDR3 bases: TGTGCCACCAGTGATTTTGGCAGGGAGGGGCGGGTCGGCAATCAGCCCCAGCATTTT. It specifies CATSDFGREGRVGNQPQHF. The genes are TRBV24-1 and TRBJ1-5; possibly TRBD1 for D (5 bases). The CDR3 totals 19 residues. V dropped 1 base and J dropped 2 bases, with 20 bases sitting between them. Per germline, CDR1 KGHDR and CDR2 SFDVKD.

V is TRBV6-5 and J is TRBJ1-5; no reliable D call. The CDR3 is 14 amino acids. Germline V gives CDR1 MNHEY, CDR2 SVGAGI. Trimming removed 0 bases from V and 2 bases from J, with 5 bases in between. The CDR3, as DNA: TGTGCCAGCAGTTACTCGAGGGGCAATCAGCCCCAGCATTTT. This translates into CASSYSRGNQPQHF.